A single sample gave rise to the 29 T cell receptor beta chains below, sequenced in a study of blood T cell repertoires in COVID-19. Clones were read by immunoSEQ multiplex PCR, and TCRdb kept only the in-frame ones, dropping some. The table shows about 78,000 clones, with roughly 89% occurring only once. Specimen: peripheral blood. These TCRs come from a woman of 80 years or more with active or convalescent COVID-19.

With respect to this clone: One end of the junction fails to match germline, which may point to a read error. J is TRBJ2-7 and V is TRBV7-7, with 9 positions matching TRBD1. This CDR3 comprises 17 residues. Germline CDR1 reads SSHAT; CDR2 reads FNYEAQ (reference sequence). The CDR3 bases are TGTGCTAGCAGCTTACTGGTCCGGGACAGGGTTAGCCACGAGCAGTACTTC. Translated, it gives CASSLLVRDRVSHEQYF.

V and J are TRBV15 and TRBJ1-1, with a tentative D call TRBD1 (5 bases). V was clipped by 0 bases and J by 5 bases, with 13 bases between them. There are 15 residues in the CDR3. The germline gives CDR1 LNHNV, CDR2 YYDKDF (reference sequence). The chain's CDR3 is CATSREVGRGTEAFF. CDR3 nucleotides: TGTGCCACCAGCAGAGAGGTGGGACGGGGGACTGAAGCTTTCTTT.

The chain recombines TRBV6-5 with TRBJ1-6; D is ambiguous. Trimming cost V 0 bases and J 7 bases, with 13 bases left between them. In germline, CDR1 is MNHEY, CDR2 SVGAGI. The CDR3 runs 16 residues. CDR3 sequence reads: CASSYSSGRGNSPLHF. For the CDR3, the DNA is TGTGCCAGCAGTTACTCGAGTGGACGAGGGAATTCACCCCTCCACTTT.

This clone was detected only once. CDR3 amino acids: CASSSRPIISYNEQFF. The DNA for the CDR3 is TGTGCCAGCAGCTCTAGACCTATTATCTCCTACAATGAGCAGTTCTTC. The chain is built from TRBV7-9 and TRBJ2-1; D not certain. The CDR3 totals 16 residues. Germline V lookup: CDR1 SEHNR, CDR2 FQNEAQ (reference sequence). The V end was cut by 4 bases, the J end by 0 bases, with 13 bases between.

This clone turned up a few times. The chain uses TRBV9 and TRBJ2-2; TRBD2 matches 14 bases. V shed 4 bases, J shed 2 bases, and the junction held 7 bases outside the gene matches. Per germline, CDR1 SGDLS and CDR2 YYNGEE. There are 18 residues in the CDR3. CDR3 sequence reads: CASSPRGTSGGNTGELFF. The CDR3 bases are TGTGCCAGCAGCCCCCGAGGGACTAGCGGGGGAAACACCGGGGAGCTGTTTTTT.

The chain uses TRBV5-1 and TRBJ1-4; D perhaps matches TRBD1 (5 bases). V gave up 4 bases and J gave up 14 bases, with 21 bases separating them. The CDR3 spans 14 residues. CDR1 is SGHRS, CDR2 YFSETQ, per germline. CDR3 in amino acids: CASSPLGGIRGLFF. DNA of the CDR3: TGCGCCAGCAGCCCCCTGGGGGGGATCCGGGGGCTGTTTTTT.

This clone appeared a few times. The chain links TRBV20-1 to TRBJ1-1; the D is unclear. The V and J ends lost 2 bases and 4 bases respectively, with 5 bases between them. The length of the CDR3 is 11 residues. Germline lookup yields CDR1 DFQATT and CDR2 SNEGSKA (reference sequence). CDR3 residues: CSARQVTEAFF. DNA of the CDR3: TGCAGTGCTAGACAGGTCACTGAAGCTTTCTTT.

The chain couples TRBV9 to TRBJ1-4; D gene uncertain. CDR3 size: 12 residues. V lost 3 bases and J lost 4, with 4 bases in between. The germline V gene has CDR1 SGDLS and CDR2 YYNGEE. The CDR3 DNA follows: TGTGCCAGCAGCGACAGTAATGAAAAACTGTTTTTT. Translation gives CASSDSNEKLFF.

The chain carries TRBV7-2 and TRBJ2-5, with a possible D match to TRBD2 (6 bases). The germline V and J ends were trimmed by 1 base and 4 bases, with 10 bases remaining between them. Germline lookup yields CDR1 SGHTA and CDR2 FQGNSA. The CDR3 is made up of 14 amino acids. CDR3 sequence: CASSLGLGGETQYF. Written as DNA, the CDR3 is TGTGCCAGCAGCTTAGGGTTGGGAGGAGAGACCCAGTACTTC. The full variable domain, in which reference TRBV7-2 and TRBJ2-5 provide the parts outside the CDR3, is GAGVSQSPSNKVTEKGKDVELRCDPISGHTALYWYRQSLGQGLEFLIYFQGNSAPDKSGLPSDRFSAERTGGSVSTLTIQRTQQEDSAVYLCASSLGLGGETQYFGPGTRLLVL.

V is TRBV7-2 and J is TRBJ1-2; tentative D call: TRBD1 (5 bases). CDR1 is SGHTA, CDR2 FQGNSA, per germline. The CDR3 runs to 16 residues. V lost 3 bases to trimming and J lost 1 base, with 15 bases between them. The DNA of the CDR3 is TGTGCCAGCAGCTTTGGCAGGGCATCTCTTAACTATGGCTACACCTTC. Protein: CASSFGRASLNYGYTF.

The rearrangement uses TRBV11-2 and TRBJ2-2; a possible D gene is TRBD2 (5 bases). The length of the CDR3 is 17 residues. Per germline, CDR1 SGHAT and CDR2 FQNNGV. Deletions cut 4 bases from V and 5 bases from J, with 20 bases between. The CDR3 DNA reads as TGTGCCAGCAGCTCCGGGGTGACTTACATAGGGACCGGGGAGCTGTTTTTT. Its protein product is CASSSGVTYIGTGELFF.

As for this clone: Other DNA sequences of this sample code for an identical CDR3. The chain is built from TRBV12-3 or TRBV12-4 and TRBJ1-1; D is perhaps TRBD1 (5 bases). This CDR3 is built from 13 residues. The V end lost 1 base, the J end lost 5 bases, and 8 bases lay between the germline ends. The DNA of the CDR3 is TGTGCCAGCAGTTTAGGGGGGGGAACTGAAGCTTTCTTT. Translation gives CASSLGGGTEAFF.

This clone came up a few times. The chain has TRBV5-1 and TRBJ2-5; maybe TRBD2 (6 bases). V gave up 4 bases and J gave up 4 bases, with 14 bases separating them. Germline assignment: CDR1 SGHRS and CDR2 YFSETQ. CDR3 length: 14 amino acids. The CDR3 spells CASSMGLTPETQYF. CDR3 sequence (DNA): TGCGCCAGCAGCATGGGACTGACCCCAGAGACCCAGTACTTC.

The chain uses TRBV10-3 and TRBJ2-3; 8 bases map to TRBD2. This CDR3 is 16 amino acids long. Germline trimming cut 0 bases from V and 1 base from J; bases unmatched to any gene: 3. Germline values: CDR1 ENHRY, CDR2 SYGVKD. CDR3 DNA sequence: TGTGCCATCAGTGAGTCCCCGACTAGCGGCACAGATACGCAGTATTTT. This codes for CAISESPTSGTDTQYF.

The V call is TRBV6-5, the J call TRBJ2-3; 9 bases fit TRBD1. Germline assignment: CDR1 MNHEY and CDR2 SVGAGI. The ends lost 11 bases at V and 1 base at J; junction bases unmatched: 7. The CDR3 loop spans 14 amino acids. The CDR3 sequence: CASCRDRGTDTQYF. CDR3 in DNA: TGTGCCTCGTGTAGGGACAGGGGCACAGATACGCAGTATTTT.

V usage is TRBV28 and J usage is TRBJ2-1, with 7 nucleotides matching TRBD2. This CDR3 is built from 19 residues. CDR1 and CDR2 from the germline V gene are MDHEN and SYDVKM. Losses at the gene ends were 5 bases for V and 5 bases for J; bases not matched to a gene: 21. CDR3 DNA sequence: TGTGCCAGCAGTCCGACCCCTGAATCCGGGACTACGCAAAACAATGAGCAGTTCTTC. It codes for CASSPTPESGTTQNNEQFF. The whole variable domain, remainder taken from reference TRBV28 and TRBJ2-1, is DVKVTQSSRYLVKRTGEKVFLECVQDMDHENMFWYRQDPGLGLRLIYFSYDVKMKEKGDIPEGYSVSREKKERFSLILESASTNQTSMYLCASSPTPESGTTQNNEQFFGPGTRLTVL.

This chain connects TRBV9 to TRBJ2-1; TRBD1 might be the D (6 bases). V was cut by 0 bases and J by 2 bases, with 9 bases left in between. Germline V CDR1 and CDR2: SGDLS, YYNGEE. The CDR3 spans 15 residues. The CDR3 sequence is CASSVGRGAYNEQFF. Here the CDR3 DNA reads TGTGCCAGCAGCGTAGGCAGGGGCGCCTACAATGAGCAGTTCTTC.

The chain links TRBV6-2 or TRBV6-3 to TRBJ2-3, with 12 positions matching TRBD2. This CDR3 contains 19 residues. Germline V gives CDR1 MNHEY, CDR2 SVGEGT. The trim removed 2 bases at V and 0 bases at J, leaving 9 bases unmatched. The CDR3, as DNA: TGTGCCAGCAGTTACGTAGCTCGGCTAGCGGGGGGGAGCACAGATACGCAGTATTTT. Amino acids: CASSYVARLAGGSTDTQYF.

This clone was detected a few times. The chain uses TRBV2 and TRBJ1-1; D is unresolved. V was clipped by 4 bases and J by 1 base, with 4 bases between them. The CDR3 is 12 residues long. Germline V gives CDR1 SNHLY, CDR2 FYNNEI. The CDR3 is CASSVRNTEAFF. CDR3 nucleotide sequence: TGTGCCAGCAGTGTTCGGAACACTGAAGCTTTCTTT.

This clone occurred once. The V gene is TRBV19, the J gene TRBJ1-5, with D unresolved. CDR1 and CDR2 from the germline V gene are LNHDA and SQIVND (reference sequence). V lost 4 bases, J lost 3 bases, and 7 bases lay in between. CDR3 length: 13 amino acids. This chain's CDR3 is CASSTLANQPQHF. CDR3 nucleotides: TGTGCCAGTAGTACTCTAGCCAATCAGCCCCAGCATTTT. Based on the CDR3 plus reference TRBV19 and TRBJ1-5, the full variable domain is DGGITQSPKYLFRKEGQNVTLSCEQNLNHDAMYWYRQDPGQGLRLIYYSQIVNDFQKGDIAEGYSVSREKKESFPLTVTSAQKNPTAFYLCASSTLANQPQHFGDGTRLSIL.

CDR3: CANNPGQGNQPQHF. DNA for the CDR3: TGCGCCAATAACCCGGGACAGGGAAATCAGCCCCAGCATTTT. This chain connects TRBV10-1 to TRBJ1-5; 9 nucleotides agree with TRBD1. CDR3 size: 14 residues. V trimming: 10 bases; J trimming: 4 bases; junction bases outside the gene matches: 8. Germline CDR1 is WNHNN and CDR2 is SYGVQD (reference sequence).

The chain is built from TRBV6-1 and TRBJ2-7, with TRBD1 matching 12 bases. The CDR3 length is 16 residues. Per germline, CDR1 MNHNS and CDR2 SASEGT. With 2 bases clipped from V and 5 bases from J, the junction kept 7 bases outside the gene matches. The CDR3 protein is CASSEKVGTGGNEQYF. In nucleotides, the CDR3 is TGTGCCAGCAGTGAAAAAGTTGGGACAGGGGGCAACGAGCAGTACTTC.

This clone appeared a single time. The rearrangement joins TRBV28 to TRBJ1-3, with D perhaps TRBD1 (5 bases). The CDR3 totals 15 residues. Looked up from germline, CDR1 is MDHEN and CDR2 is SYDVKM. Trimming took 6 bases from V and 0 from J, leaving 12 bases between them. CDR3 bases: TGTGCCAGCAGCCGCGGGGGGTACTCTGGAAACACCATATATTTT. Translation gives CASSRGGYSGNTIYF. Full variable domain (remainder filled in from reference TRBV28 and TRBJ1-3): DVKVTQSSRYLVKRTGEKVFLECVQDMDHENMFWYRQDPGLGLRLIYFSYDVKMKEKGDIPEGYSVSREKKERFSLILESASTNQTSMYLCASSRGGYSGNTIYFGEGSWLTVV.

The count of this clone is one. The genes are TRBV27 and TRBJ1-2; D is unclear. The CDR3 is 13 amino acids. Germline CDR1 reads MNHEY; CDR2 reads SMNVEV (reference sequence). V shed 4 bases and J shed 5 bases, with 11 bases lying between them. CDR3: CASSSPGRYGYTF. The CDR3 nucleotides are TGTGCCAGCAGTTCACCAGGTCGTTATGGCTACACCTTC.

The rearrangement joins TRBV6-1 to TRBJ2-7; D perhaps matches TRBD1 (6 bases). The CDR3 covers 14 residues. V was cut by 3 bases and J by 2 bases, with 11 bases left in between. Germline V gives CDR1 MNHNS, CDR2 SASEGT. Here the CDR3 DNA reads TGTGCCAGCAGTGAGGCAGGGGTGCCCTACGAGCAGTACTTC. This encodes CASSEAGVPYEQYF.

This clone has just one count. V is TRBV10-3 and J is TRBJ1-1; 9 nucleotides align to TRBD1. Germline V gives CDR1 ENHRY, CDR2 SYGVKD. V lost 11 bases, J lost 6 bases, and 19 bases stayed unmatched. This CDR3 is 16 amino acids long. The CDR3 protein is CAASAHSGTGLPEAFF. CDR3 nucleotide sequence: TGTGCCGCATCGGCGCACTCCGGGACAGGGCTTCCTGAAGCTTTCTTT.

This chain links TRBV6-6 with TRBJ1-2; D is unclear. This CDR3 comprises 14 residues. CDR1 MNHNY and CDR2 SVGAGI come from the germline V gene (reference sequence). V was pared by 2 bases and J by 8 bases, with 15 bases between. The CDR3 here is CASSYVAGSAGYTF. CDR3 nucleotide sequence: TGTGCCAGCAGTTACGTCGCGGGGTCGGCCGGCTACACCTTC.

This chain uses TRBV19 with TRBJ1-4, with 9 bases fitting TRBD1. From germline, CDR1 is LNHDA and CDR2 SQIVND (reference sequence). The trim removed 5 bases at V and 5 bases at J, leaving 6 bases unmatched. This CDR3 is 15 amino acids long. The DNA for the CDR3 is TGTGCCAGTAGTCAGACCGGGACAGGGAATGAAAAACTGTTTTTT. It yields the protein CASSQTGTGNEKLFF.

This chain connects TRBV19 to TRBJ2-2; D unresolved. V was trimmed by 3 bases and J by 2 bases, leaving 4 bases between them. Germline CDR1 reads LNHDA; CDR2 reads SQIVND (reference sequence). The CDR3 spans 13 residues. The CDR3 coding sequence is TGTGCCAGTAGTATCACTAACACCGGGGAGCTGTTTTTT. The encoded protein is CASSITNTGELFF.